This T cell receptor beta chain stems from a study of CD8 T cells in ankylosing spondylitis. The CDR3 has 15 residues. Germline CDR1 and CDR2: MNHNS and SASEGT. Trimming cost V 0 bases and J 7 bases, with 12 bases left between them. TCRdb re-analysed the 5' RACE reads in MiXCR, keeping a single row per CDR3 protein. The sample shows some 120,000 distinct CDR3 sequences, around 13% of them seen only once. The TCR was taken from a female donor with ankylosing spondylitis or in good health (not recorded which). What was sequenced was blood, either unsorted or a sorted T cell fraction (not recorded which). This chain connects TRBV6-1 to TRBJ2-2; tentatively, D is TRBD1 or TRBD2 (5 bases each). CDR3 sequence: CASSEAGVGVGELFF. The CDR3 region has the DNA TGTGCCAGCAGTGAAGCGGGAGTGGGGGTCGGGGAGCTGTTTTTT.